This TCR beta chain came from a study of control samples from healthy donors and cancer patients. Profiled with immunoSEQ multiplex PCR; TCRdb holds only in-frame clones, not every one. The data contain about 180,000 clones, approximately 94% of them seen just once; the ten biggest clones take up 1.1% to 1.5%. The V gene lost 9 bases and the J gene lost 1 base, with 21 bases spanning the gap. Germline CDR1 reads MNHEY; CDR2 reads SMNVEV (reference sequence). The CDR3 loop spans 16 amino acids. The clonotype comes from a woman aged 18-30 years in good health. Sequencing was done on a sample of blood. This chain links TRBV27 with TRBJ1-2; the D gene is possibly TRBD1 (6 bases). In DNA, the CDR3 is TGTGCCAGTACCCAAAGGATCGGGACAAGTAACTATGGCTACACCTTC. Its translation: CASTQRIGTSNYGYTF.